The clone carrying this T cell receptor (beta chain) is a singleton in its sample. This CDR3 contains 13 residues. Germline-derived CDR1 and CDR2 are MNHNS and SASEGT. Trimming stripped 11 bases from V and 5 bases from J, with 18 bases between. The rectum was sampled with one to two pinch biopsies at colonoscopy. The entry originates in a study of pediatric ulcerative colitis. Sequenced by immunoSEQ multiplex PCR; TCRdb stores in-frame clones only, minus some. Here the sample spans approximately 40,000 clones, roughly 82% being singletons. The chain combines TRBV6-1 with TRBJ1-1; a possible D gene is TRBD1 (6 bases). This clonotype was sampled from a boy younger than 18 with severe ulcerative colitis. The specimen was gut tissue. CDR3 nucleotides: TGTGCCGTACCCGGTCAGGGGTCTACTGAAGCTTTCTTT. Encoded protein: CAVPGQGSTEAFF.